This entry is about one T cell receptor beta chain. Antigen specificity is unknown. The CDR3 consists of 15 residues. Germline CDR1 reads SGHVS; CDR2 reads FNYEAQ. V lost 5 bases to trimming and J lost 3 bases, with 17 bases between them. These data are taken from a study of shared clonotypes between healthy human individuals. General study results and limits: Naive subsets, compared against memory subsets, generally had larger estimated richness values. Non-shared clonotypes displayed generation probabilities falling below those of clonotypes present in all four donors. Naive CD4 clonotype sharing across a few donors was 5% to 6%.

Clones were sequenced by immunoSEQ multiplex PCR, and TCRdb holds only the in-frame ones, with some missing. The sample lists nearly 750,000 clones, 72% seen once, with around 1.7% in the top ten. This chain joins TRBV7-6 and TRBJ2-7; no clear D gene. Sequencing was performed on memory CD4+ T cells sorted from blood. The subset was: CD45RA-negative fraction. The receptor's source is a woman aged 25 to 39 in good health. This CDR3 reads CASSLNPGDHYEQYF. Here the CDR3 DNA reads TGTGCCAGCAGCCTTAACCCAGGAGACCACTACGAGCAGTACTTC.